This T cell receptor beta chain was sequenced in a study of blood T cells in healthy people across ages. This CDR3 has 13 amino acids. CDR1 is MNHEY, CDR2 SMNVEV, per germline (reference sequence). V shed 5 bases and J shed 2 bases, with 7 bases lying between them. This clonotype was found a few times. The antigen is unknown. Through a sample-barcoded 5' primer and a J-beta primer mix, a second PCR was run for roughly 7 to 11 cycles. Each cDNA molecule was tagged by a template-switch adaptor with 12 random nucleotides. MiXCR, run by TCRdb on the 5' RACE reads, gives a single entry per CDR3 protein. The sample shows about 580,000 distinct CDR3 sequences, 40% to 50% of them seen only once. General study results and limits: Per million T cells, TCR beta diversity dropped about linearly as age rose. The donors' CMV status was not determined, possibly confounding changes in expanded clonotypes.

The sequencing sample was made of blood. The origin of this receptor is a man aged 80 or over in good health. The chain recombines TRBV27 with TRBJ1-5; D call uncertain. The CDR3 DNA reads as TGTGCCAGCAGTCTGTGGGGCAATCAGCCCCAGCATTTT. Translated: CASSLWGNQPQHF.